A selection of T cell receptor beta chains follows, all from one sample in a study of T-cell memory formation after mild COVID-19. MiXCR, run by TCRdb on the 5' RACE reads, gives a single entry per CDR3 protein. There are about 500,000 distinct CDR3 sequences in the sample; about a fifth occur only once, and under 15% lies in the top ten. Sequencing used PBMCs or a T cell subset sorted from them (not recorded which). The receptors originated from an adult woman who had mild COVID-19 (a few samples of this study predate the infection). Cell type and time point are not known. CDR3s include the opening cysteine and the closing phenylalanine or tryptophan. D genes are given only for firm matches. Not all rows give a size; the values are once, few, many and, for expanded clones, a class.

CDR3 length: 16
D gene: -
J gene: TRBJ2-3
V gene: TRBV3-1
clone size: -
CDR3 DNA: TGTGCCAGCAGCCAGACTACCTACTACGGCACAGATACGCAGTATTTT
CDR3 protein: CASSQTTYYGTDTQYF

CDR3 length: 16
D gene: -
J gene: TRBJ1-4
V gene: TRBV4-2
clone size: -
CDR3 DNA: TGTGCCAGCAGCTCAACGCGGGGGCAGGGGAAGGAAAAACTGTTTTTT
CDR3 protein: CASSSTRGQGKEKLFF

CDR3 length: 19
D gene: TRBD1
J gene: TRBJ2-2
V gene: TRBV5-4
clone size: -
CDR3 DNA: TGTGCCAGCAGCCGCGCCCGGACAGGGGGCGCAGGTGGGGCCGGGGAGCTGTTTTTT
CDR3 protein: CASSRARTGGAGGAGELFF

CDR3 length: 15
D gene: -
J gene: TRBJ2-3
V gene: TRBV7-6
clone size: -
CDR3 DNA: TGTGCCAGCAGCAGAACAGGGAGCAGCACAGATACGCAGTATTTT
CDR3 protein: CASSRTGSSTDTQYF

CDR3 length: 11
D gene: -
J gene: TRBJ2-7
V gene: TRBV6-2/TRBV6-3
clone size: few
CDR3 DNA: TGTGCCAGCACCGCGGACTACGAGCAGTACTTC
CDR3 protein: CASTADYEQYF

CDR3 length: 13
D gene: TRBD1
J gene: TRBJ1-2
V gene: TRBV7-2
clone size: few
CDR3 DNA: TGTGCCAGCAGCTCCCCAGGGGGCATGAGCTACACCTTC
CDR3 protein: CASSSPGGMSYTF

CDR3 length: 16
D gene: TRBD2
J gene: TRBJ2-1
V gene: TRBV7-9
clone size: few
CDR3 DNA: TGTGCCAGCAGCTTAGCCCAGCGGGGGGACTACAATGAGCAGTTCTTC
CDR3 protein: CASSLAQRGDYNEQFF

CDR3 length: 15
D gene: -
J gene: TRBJ1-4
V gene: TRBV10-2
clone size: -
CDR3 DNA: TGCGCCAGCAGTGAGTCCCCGGGCCTAAATGAAAAACTGTTTTTT
CDR3 protein: CASSESPGLNEKLFF

CDR3 length: 13
D gene: -
J gene: TRBJ1-1
V gene: TRBV12-3/TRBV12-4
clone size: -
CDR3 DNA: TGTGCCAGCAGTTTAAGACAGAACACTGAAGCTTTCTTT
CDR3 protein: CASSLRQNTEAFF

CDR3 length: 13
D gene: -
J gene: TRBJ1-4
V gene: TRBV5-1
clone size: few
CDR3 DNA: TGCGCCAGCAGCCCTGGGACGAGGGAAAGGCTGTTTTTT
CDR3 protein: CASSPGTRERLFF

CDR3 length: 14
D gene: TRBD1
J gene: TRBJ2-7
V gene: TRBV30
clone size: few
CDR3 DNA: TGTGCCTGGAGCACAACAGGGGGATCCTACGAGCAGTACTTC
CDR3 protein: CAWSTTGGSYEQYF

CDR3 length: 13
D gene: -
J gene: TRBJ2-1
V gene: TRBV30
clone size: -
CDR3 DNA: TGTGCCTGGAGTGTAGACAGCTACAATGAGCAGTTCTTC
CDR3 protein: CAWSVDSYNEQFF

CDR3 length: 13
D gene: -
J gene: TRBJ2-6
V gene: TRBV24-1
clone size: few
CDR3 DNA: TGTGCCACCAGTGCAGGTGGGGCCAACGTCCTGACTTTC
CDR3 protein: CATSAGGANVLTF

CDR3 length: 12
D gene: -
J gene: TRBJ2-2
V gene: TRBV9
clone size: -
CDR3 DNA: TGTGCCAGCAGCGTATCGGTCGGGGAGCTGTTTTTT
CDR3 protein: CASSVSVGELFF

CDR3 length: 15
D gene: TRBD1
J gene: TRBJ1-6
V gene: TRBV5-4
clone size: few
CDR3 DNA: TGTGCCAGCAGCCAACCGCAGGGGGCTAATTCACCCCTCCACTTT
CDR3 protein: CASSQPQGANSPLHF

CDR3 length: 13
D gene: -
J gene: TRBJ2-3
V gene: TRBV5-1
clone size: -
CDR3 DNA: TGCGCCAGTAGACAGCCAAGCACAGATACGCAGTATTTT
CDR3 protein: CASRQPSTDTQYF

CDR3 length: 15
D gene: TRBD1
J gene: TRBJ2-7
V gene: TRBV18
clone size: -
CDR3 DNA: TGTGCCAGCTCACCAGGGGGACAGGGGTACTACGAGCAGTACTTC
CDR3 protein: CASSPGGQGYYEQYF

CDR3 length: 16
D gene: TRBD2
J gene: TRBJ2-1
V gene: TRBV9
clone size: -
CDR3 DNA: TGTGCCAGCAGCGTAACGCGGGAGGGTTTATTCGGTGAGCAGTTCTTC
CDR3 protein: CASSVTREGLFGEQFF

CDR3 length: 15
D gene: TRBD1
J gene: TRBJ1-1
V gene: TRBV5-1
clone size: -
CDR3 DNA: TGCGCCAGCAGCTTCTCACAGGGGTGGAACACTGAAGCTTTCTTT
CDR3 protein: CASSFSQGWNTEAFF

CDR3 length: 16
D gene: TRBD2
J gene: TRBJ2-1
V gene: TRBV20-1
clone size: few
CDR3 DNA: TGCAGTGCTAGAGTCCAGCGGGAGGGCCCCTACAATGAGCAGTTCTTC
CDR3 protein: CSARVQREGPYNEQFF

CDR3 length: 16
D gene: TRBD1
J gene: TRBJ2-4
V gene: TRBV10-3
clone size: -
CDR3 DNA: TGTGCCATCAGTGAGTCGCAGACAGGGACCAAAAACATTCAGTACTTC
CDR3 protein: CAISESQTGTKNIQYF

CDR3 length: 14
D gene: -
J gene: TRBJ1-5
V gene: TRBV12-3/TRBV12-4
clone size: many
CDR3 DNA: TGTGCCAGCAGGCCCCCATCCGGGGGTAGGCCCCAGCATTTT
CDR3 protein: CASRPPSGGRPQHF

CDR3 length: 13
D gene: TRBD1
J gene: TRBJ1-1
V gene: TRBV20-1
clone size: few
CDR3 DNA: TGCAGTGCTTCCCGGGACAGCGGCACTGAAGCTTTCTTT
CDR3 protein: CSASRDSGTEAFF

CDR3 length: 16
D gene: -
J gene: TRBJ1-3
V gene: TRBV7-9
clone size: few
CDR3 DNA: TGTGCCAGCAGCCAACCCCCCACGGGGTATGGAAACACCATATATTTT
CDR3 protein: CASSQPPTGYGNTIYF

CDR3 length: 14
D gene: -
J gene: TRBJ1-1
V gene: TRBV5-1
clone size: -
CDR3 DNA: TGCGCCAGCAGCTCTTGGATTACGGGAACTGAAGCTTTCTTT
CDR3 protein: CASSSWITGTEAFF

CDR3 length: 18
D gene: TRBD2
J gene: TRBJ2-3
V gene: TRBV6-5
clone size: -
CDR3 DNA: TGTGCCAGCAGTTACGCGCTAGCGGGGGGGCCGCTATTAGATACGCAGTATTTT
CDR3 protein: CASSYALAGGPLLDTQYF

CDR3 length: 17
D gene: TRBD2
J gene: TRBJ2-1
V gene: TRBV12-3/TRBV12-4
clone size: many
CDR3 DNA: TGTGCCAGCAGTTTCGGGGGGGGATCACTCTCCTACAATGAGCAGTTCTTC
CDR3 protein: CASSFGGGSLSYNEQFF

CDR3 length: 13
D gene: -
J gene: TRBJ2-1
V gene: TRBV10-3
clone size: -
CDR3 DNA: TGTGCCATCAGTGAGGTGTTGGGCAATGAGCAGTTCTTC
CDR3 protein: CAISEVLGNEQFF

CDR3 length: 13
D gene: -
J gene: TRBJ2-7
V gene: TRBV10-3
clone size: -
CDR3 DNA: TGTGCCATCAAGGTCAACTCGGGCTACGAGCAGTACTTC
CDR3 protein: CAIKVNSGYEQYF

CDR3 length: 17
D gene: TRBD2
J gene: TRBJ2-3
V gene: TRBV20-1
clone size: -
CDR3 DNA: TGCAGTGCTGCTCGACTAGCGGGAGAGGTTGGAACAGATACGCAGTATTTT
CDR3 protein: CSAARLAGEVGTDTQYF

CDR3 length: 13
D gene: TRBD2
J gene: TRBJ2-5
V gene: TRBV7-2
clone size: few
CDR3 DNA: TGTGCCAGCAGCTTAAGCCGGGACTACCCAAAGTACTTC
CDR3 protein: CASSLSRDYPKYF

CDR3 length: 17
D gene: TRBD2
J gene: TRBJ2-3
V gene: TRBV27
clone size: few
CDR3 DNA: TGTGCCAGCAGACGAGCGGGGATTTCAACTAGCACAGATACGCAGTATTTT
CDR3 protein: CASRRAGISTSTDTQYF

CDR3 length: 16
D gene: TRBD2
J gene: TRBJ2-3
V gene: TRBV5-1
clone size: few
CDR3 DNA: TGCGCCAGCAGCCGGACTAGCGGGATTAGCACAGATACGCAGTATTTT
CDR3 protein: CASSRTSGISTDTQYF

CDR3 length: 13
D gene: -
J gene: TRBJ1-1
V gene: TRBV11-2
clone size: few
CDR3 DNA: TGTGCCAGCAGCCCACGGGAGGGGGTGAGTGCTTTCTTT
CDR3 protein: CASSPREGVSAFF

CDR3 length: 18
D gene: -
J gene: TRBJ1-3
V gene: TRBV12-3/TRBV12-4
clone size: -
CDR3 DNA: TGTGCCAGCAGTTTACTGGGTTCCGGGTATCTCTCTGGAAACACCATATATTTT
CDR3 protein: CASSLLGSGYLSGNTIYF

CDR3 length: 14
D gene: -
J gene: TRBJ2-3
V gene: TRBV28
clone size: -
CDR3 DNA: TGTGCCAGCTACGAGGGGGGCATCAGAGATACGCAGTATTTT
CDR3 protein: CASYEGGIRDTQYF

CDR3 length: 12
D gene: -
J gene: TRBJ2-5
V gene: TRBV7-9
clone size: many
CDR3 DNA: TGTGCCAGCAGCTCCTTAGGGGAGACCCAGTACTTC
CDR3 protein: CASSSLGETQYF

CDR3 length: 15
D gene: -
J gene: TRBJ2-7
V gene: TRBV29-1
clone size: -
CDR3 DNA: TGCAGCGTTGAAGATCGGGGGGCAACCCTCTACGAGCAGTACTTC
CDR3 protein: CSVEDRGATLYEQYF

CDR3 length: 12
D gene: -
J gene: TRBJ1-2
V gene: TRBV24-1
clone size: few
CDR3 DNA: TGTGCCACCAGTGACCCGTTGGAGGGCTACACCTTC
CDR3 protein: CATSDPLEGYTF

CDR3 length: 15
D gene: -
J gene: TRBJ1-6
V gene: TRBV7-9
clone size: -
CDR3 DNA: TGTGCCAGCAGCTTAGGGGGCGGGACCCTTTCACCCCTCCACTTT
CDR3 protein: CASSLGGGTLSPLHF

CDR3 length: 15
D gene: TRBD2
J gene: TRBJ2-1
V gene: TRBV5-4
clone size: -
CDR3 DNA: TGTGCCAGCAGCTTTGAGGGAGGGCCCGTGGGTGAGCAGTTCTTC
CDR3 protein: CASSFEGGPVGEQFF

CDR3 length: 11
D gene: -
J gene: TRBJ2-7
V gene: TRBV5-8
clone size: -
CDR3 DNA: TGTGCCAGCAGCGAACACTGGAGGCAGTACTTC
CDR3 protein: CASSEHWRQYF

CDR3 length: 17
D gene: TRBD1
J gene: TRBJ2-7
V gene: TRBV20-1
clone size: once
CDR3 DNA: TGCAGTGCTAGAGATGCCAACTGGACAGGGCTCGATTACGAGCAGTACTTC
CDR3 protein: CSARDANWTGLDYEQYF

CDR3 length: 15
D gene: TRBD2
J gene: TRBJ2-1
V gene: TRBV3-1
clone size: few
CDR3 DNA: TGTGCCAGCAGCCCGTCAATAGCGGGGAACAATGAGCAGTTCTTC
CDR3 protein: CASSPSIAGNNEQFF

CDR3 length: 17
D gene: -
J gene: TRBJ2-2
V gene: TRBV18
clone size: -
CDR3 DNA: TGTGCCAGCTCACCTGACGGCGGACTATCGAACACCGGGGAGCTGTTTTTT
CDR3 protein: CASSPDGGLSNTGELFF

CDR3 length: 14
D gene: -
J gene: TRBJ2-3
V gene: TRBV15
clone size: -
CDR3 DNA: TGTGCCACCAGGGGCGGGGCACAAACAGATACGCAGTATTTT
CDR3 protein: CATRGGAQTDTQYF

CDR3 length: 15
D gene: TRBD1
J gene: TRBJ2-7
V gene: TRBV29-1
clone size: -
CDR3 DNA: TGCAGCGTTGAAGGGCCAGGACAGGGTCCCTACGAGCAGTACTTC
CDR3 protein: CSVEGPGQGPYEQYF

CDR3 length: 17
D gene: -
J gene: TRBJ2-7
V gene: TRBV29-1
clone size: few
CDR3 DNA: TGCAGCGTTGTATCTTTCGGGGGTTTGGGTAGCTCCTACGAGCAGTACTTC
CDR3 protein: CSVVSFGGLGSSYEQYF

CDR3 length: 13
D gene: -
J gene: TRBJ2-1
V gene: TRBV7-3
clone size: few
CDR3 DNA: TGTGCCAGCAGCTTAATGCTGGGCAATGAGCAGTTCTTC
CDR3 protein: CASSLMLGNEQFF

CDR3 length: 13
D gene: -
J gene: TRBJ2-1
V gene: TRBV2
clone size: few
CDR3 DNA: TGTGCCAGCACACAAAACGGGGTCAATGAGCAGTTCTTC
CDR3 protein: CASTQNGVNEQFF

CDR3 length: 17
D gene: -
J gene: TRBJ1-1
V gene: TRBV6-2/TRBV6-3
clone size: -
CDR3 DNA: TGTGCCAGCAGTTACTCGCTATGGGGCCCCGAACACACTGAAGCTTTCTTT
CDR3 protein: CASSYSLWGPEHTEAFF